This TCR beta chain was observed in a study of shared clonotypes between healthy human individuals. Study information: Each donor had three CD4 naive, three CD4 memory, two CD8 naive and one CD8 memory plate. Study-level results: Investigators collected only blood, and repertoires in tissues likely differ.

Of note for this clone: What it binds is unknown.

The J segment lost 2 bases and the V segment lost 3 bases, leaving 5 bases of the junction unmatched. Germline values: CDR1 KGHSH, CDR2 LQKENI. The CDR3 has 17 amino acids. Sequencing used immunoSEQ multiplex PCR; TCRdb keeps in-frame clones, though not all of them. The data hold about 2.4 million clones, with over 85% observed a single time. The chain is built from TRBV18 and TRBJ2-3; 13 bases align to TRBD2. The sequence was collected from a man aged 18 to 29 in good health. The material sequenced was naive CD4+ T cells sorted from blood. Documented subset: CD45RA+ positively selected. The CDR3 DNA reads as TGTGCCAGCTCACCTAAGGGACTAGCGGGGATCACAGATACGCAGTATTTT. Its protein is CASSPKGLAGITDTQYF. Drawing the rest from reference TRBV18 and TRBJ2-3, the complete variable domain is NAGVMQNPRHLVRRRGQEARLRCSPMKGHSHVYWYRQLPEEGLKFMVYLQKENIIDESGMPKERFSAEFPKEGPSILRIQQVVRGDSAAYFCASSPKGLAGITDTQYFGPGTRLTVL.